The rows below give T cell receptor beta chains drawn from one sample of a study of radiation and T cells in renal cell carcinoma. Sequenced by immunoSEQ multiplex PCR; TCRdb stores in-frame clones only, minus some. Seen here are some 140,000 clones, roughly 90% observed once, and the top ten hold around 11%. This sample comprised blood, obtained from a patient whose treatment included radiotherapy and nephrectomy. All receptors derive from a woman between 45 and 65 years old with renal cell carcinoma. Both conserved end residues are part of each CDR3. Clone size is stated in some rows and not others, as once, few, many or a class when expanded.

clone size	V gene	J gene	CDR3 protein
NA	TRBV5-1	TRBJ2-7	CASQDLRDHEQYF
NA	TRBV6-5	TRBJ2-5	CASSDRGLGETQYF
NA	TRBV6-5	TRBJ1-5	CASSPQGFNQPQHF
NA	TRBV5-5	TRBJ1-1	CASSPGTGPTEAFF
NA	TRBV19	TRBJ1-3	CASSPRGSTSGNTIYF
NA	TRBV4-1	TRBJ2-1	CASSQSGRGEQFF
once	TRBV29-1	TRBJ1-2	CSVRTSFNGYTF
NA	TRBV11-2	TRBJ1-6	CASSLTPRGAFNSPLHF
NA	TRBV5-4	TRBJ2-5	CASSLAGTEETQYF
NA	TRBV9	TRBJ2-5	CASSVFGGGVEQETQYF
NA	TRBV15	TRBJ2-7	CATVSRTGPIEQYF
few	TRBV19	TRBJ1-6	CASSIGGYGNSPLHF
NA	TRBV19	TRBJ1-2	CASSARGRDGYTF
NA	TRBV6-8	TRBJ1-5	CASSYTAALRRTQPQHF
NA	TRBV6-6	TRBJ2-7	CASSRGTSYEQYF
NA	TRBV4-1	TRBJ1-1	CASSRGQGRDTEAFF
NA	TRBV7-2	TRBJ2-2	CASSPGTSGAGELFF
NA	TRBV5-1	TRBJ2-2	CASSQGLTGELFF
NA	TRBV6-6	TRBJ2-7	CASRSKFSYEQYF
few	TRBV6-5	TRBJ1-6	CASRGSYNSPLHF
NA	TRBV13	TRBJ2-1	CASSFSIDRDNEQFF
NA	TRBV6-1	TRBJ1-1	CASFLAVQAFF
once	TRBV19	TRBJ1-5	CASSIAVVVGNQPQHF
NA	TRBV6-1	TRBJ1-6	CASSEVTAGNSPLHF
NA	TRBV5-5	TRBJ1-6	CASSTTGLDNSPLHF
NA	TRBV4-1	TRBJ2-7	CASSQVISRRGDYEQYF
NA	TRBV2	TRBJ2-2	CASSGQGVGTGELFF
NA	TRBV5-1	TRBJ1-4	CASSLGGTEKLFF
once	TRBV6-5	TRBJ1-2	CASSYRGIGNGYTF
NA	TRBV29-1	TRBJ2-7	CSAGGGAYEQYF
NA	TRBV6-6	TRBJ2-1	CASSRRDSYNEQFF
few	TRBV2	TRBJ2-7	CASSESGASGGQYF
NA	TRBV2	TRBJ2-3	CASSLGTSGASTDTQYF
NA	TRBV13	TRBJ2-1	CASSLRGELSYNEQFF
NA	TRBV7-9	TRBJ2-7	CASSLVIGASEQYF
NA	TRBV7-3	TRBJ1-6	CASSPGGGKGSPLHF
once	TRBV5-1	TRBJ2-3	CASAWWDTSTDTQYF
NA	TRBV5-4	TRBJ2-2	CASTTGHTNTGELFF
NA	TRBV6-5	TRBJ1-4	CASSREVATNEKLFF
NA	TRBV21-1	TRBJ2-7	CASSNRGQVFGEQYF
NA	TRBV7-9	TRBJ2-3	CASSHPLRGSFRTDTQYF
NA	TRBV5-1	TRBJ1-1	CASSLVGENTEAFF
NA	TRBV7-2	TRBJ1-3	CASSLVGSGNTIYF
NA	TRBV5-4	TRBJ1-2	CASSRPDTVIVYGYTF
once	TRBV2	TRBJ1-2	CASSFADGFANYGYTF
few	TRBV5-8	TRBJ1-6	CASSYDVNSPLHF
NA	TRBV9	TRBJ2-3	CASSVEKSTDTQYF
NA	TRBV18	TRBJ2-7	CASSRDIYEQYF
once	TRBV5-6	TRBJ1-2	CASSFRDRNYGYTF
NA	TRBV10-3	TRBJ1-5	CAISEYSNQPQHF